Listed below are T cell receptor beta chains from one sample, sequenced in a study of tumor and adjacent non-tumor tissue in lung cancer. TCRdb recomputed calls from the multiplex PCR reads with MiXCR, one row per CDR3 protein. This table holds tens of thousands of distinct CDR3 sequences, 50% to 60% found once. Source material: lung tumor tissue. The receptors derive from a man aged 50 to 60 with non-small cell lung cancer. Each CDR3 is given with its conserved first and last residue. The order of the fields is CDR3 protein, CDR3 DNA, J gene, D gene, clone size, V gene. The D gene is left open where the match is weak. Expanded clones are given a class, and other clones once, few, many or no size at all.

CDR3aa: CASRYSGTSGSNEQFF; CDR3nt: TGTGCCAGTAGATACTCAGGGACTAGCGGGAGCAATGAGCAGTTCTTC; j_gene: TRBJ2-1; d_gene: TRBD2; abundance: many; v_gene: TRBV19
CDR3aa: CANSSRGPGANVLTF; CDR3nt: TGTGCCAACAGTTCTAGGGGGCCTGGGGCCAACGTCCTGACTTTC; j_gene: TRBJ2-6; d_gene: TRBD1; abundance: -; v_gene: TRBV28
CDR3aa: CSHMLAGRPDTQYF; CDR3nt: TGCAGCCACATGCTGGCGGGGAGGCCAGATACGCAGTATTTT; j_gene: TRBJ2-3; d_gene: -; abundance: -; v_gene: TRBV29-1
CDR3aa: CASSPNYDYIF; CDR3nt: TGTGCCAGCAGCCCGAACTATGACTACATCTTC; j_gene: TRBJ1-2; d_gene: -; abundance: -; v_gene: TRBV11-2
CDR3aa: CDSKGGGETTEAFF; CDR3nt: TGTGACAGCAAAGGGGGGGGGGAAACGACCGAAGCTTTCTTT; j_gene: TRBJ1-1; d_gene: -; abundance: -; v_gene: TRBV6-6
CDR3aa: CSARDGGGTSGSYEQYF; CDR3nt: TGCAGTGCTAGAGATGGTGGGGGAACTAGCGGATCTTACGAACAGTACTTC; j_gene: TRBJ2-7; d_gene: TRBD2; abundance: -; v_gene: TRBV20-1
CDR3aa: CASSRGGRTDTQYF; CDR3nt: TGTGCCAGCAGTAGGGGCGGGAGAACAGATACGCAGTATTTT; j_gene: TRBJ2-3; d_gene: TRBD2; abundance: many; v_gene: TRBV6-2/TRBV6-3
CDR3aa: CASSQHSRGRELFF; CDR3nt: TGTGCCAGCAGCCAACATTCGAGGGGCAGGGAGCTGTTTTTT; j_gene: TRBJ2-2; d_gene: -; abundance: -; v_gene: TRBV4-2
CDR3aa: CATMKSGSYNGQFF; CDR3nt: TGTGCCACCATGAAGAGTGGCTCCTACAATGGGCAGTTCTTC; j_gene: TRBJ2-1; d_gene: -; abundance: -; v_gene: TRBV24-1
CDR3aa: CSATDSTDTQYF; CDR3nt: TGCAGTGCTACCGACAGCACAGATACGCAGTATTTT; j_gene: TRBJ2-3; d_gene: -; abundance: -; v_gene: TRBV20-1
CDR3aa: CASRRRRELGEEFF; CDR3nt: TGTGCCAGCCGGCGACGGCGGGAGCTGGGTGAGGAGTTCTTC; j_gene: TRBJ2-1; d_gene: TRBD2; abundance: -; v_gene: TRBV6-6
CDR3aa: CASSRRDSFGTDTQYF; CDR3nt: TGTGCCAGCAGCCGAAGGGACAGTTTTGGCACAGATACGCAGTATTTT; j_gene: TRBJ2-3; d_gene: TRBD1; abundance: once; v_gene: TRBV4-1
CDR3aa: CATSMTGRETQYF; CDR3nt: TGTGCCACCAGCATGACAGGGAGGGAGACCCAGTACTTC; j_gene: TRBJ2-5; d_gene: -; abundance: -; v_gene: TRBV15
CDR3aa: CASSPTYRPLHF; CDR3nt: TGCGCCAGTAGCCCCACGTATAGACCCCTCCACTTT; j_gene: TRBJ1-6; d_gene: -; abundance: once; v_gene: TRBV4-1
CDR3aa: CASSIGTAGGPSDTQYF; CDR3nt: TGTGCCAGCAGTATAGGAACAGCGGGAGGGCCGTCGGATACGCAGTATTTT; j_gene: TRBJ2-3; d_gene: TRBD2; abundance: -; v_gene: TRBV11-3
CDR3aa: CAISAIISNQPQHF; CDR3nt: TGTGCCATCAGTGCCATAATAAGCAATCAGCCCCAGCATTTT; j_gene: TRBJ1-5; d_gene: -; abundance: few; v_gene: TRBV10-3
CDR3aa: CASSLDKLAGAKETQYF; CDR3nt: TGTGCCAGCAGCTTAGATAAACTAGCGGGGGCCAAAGAGACCCAGTACTTC; j_gene: TRBJ2-5; d_gene: TRBD2; abundance: many; v_gene: TRBV11-2
CDR3aa: CASSEGTVINEKYF; CDR3nt: TGTGCCAGCAGTGAAGGGACAGTCATCAACGAGAAGTACTTC; j_gene: TRBJ2-7; d_gene: -; abundance: -; v_gene: TRBV6-1
CDR3aa: CVSSQTSGGAYEQYF; CDR3nt: TGCGTCAGCAGCCAGACTAGCGGGGGGGCTTACGAGCAGTACTTC; j_gene: TRBJ2-7; d_gene: TRBD2; abundance: -; v_gene: TRBV5-1
CDR3aa: CASSFLSGIQETQYF; CDR3nt: TGCGCCAGCAGCTTCCTATCGGGGATCCAAGAGACCCAGTACTTC; j_gene: TRBJ2-5; d_gene: -; abundance: many; v_gene: TRBV5-1
CDR3aa: CASSLTGGMVNEQFF; CDR3nt: TGTGCCAGCAGCTTAACGGGAGGGATGGTGAATGAGCAGTTCTTC; j_gene: TRBJ2-1; d_gene: TRBD2; abundance: many; v_gene: TRBV7-8
CDR3aa: CSVESRGQTRKWGYTF; CDR3nt: TGCAGCGTTGAGTCCAGAGGTCAGACTAGGAAATGGGGTTACACCTTC; j_gene: TRBJ1-2; d_gene: -; abundance: -; v_gene: TRBV29-1
CDR3aa: CASSWDGQGGKLFF; CDR3nt: TGTGCCAGCAGTTGGGACGGACAGGGGGGAAAACTGTTTTTT; j_gene: TRBJ1-4; d_gene: TRBD1; abundance: large; v_gene: TRBV6-6
CDR3aa: CAGSYEGQGASQFF; CDR3nt: TGTGCCGGTAGTTACGAAGGACAGGGGGCCTCCCAGTTCTTC; j_gene: TRBJ2-1; d_gene: TRBD1; abundance: -; v_gene: TRBV6-6
CDR3aa: CSIELLAGEQNEQFF; CDR3nt: TGTAGCATCGAACTTCTAGCGGGAGAGCAGAATGAGCAGTTCTTC; j_gene: TRBJ2-1; d_gene: TRBD2; abundance: -; v_gene: TRBV29-1
CDR3aa: CASSKTSGTYKQYF; CDR3nt: TGTGCCAGCAGCAAGACTAGCGGAACTTACAAGCAGTACTTC; j_gene: TRBJ2-7; d_gene: TRBD2; abundance: once; v_gene: TRBV5-6
CDR3aa: CASSLLYRGRVDYGYTF; CDR3nt: TGTGCCAGCAGCTTACTGTACAGGGGTCGTGTAGACTATGGCTACACCTTC; j_gene: TRBJ1-2; d_gene: TRBD1; abundance: -; v_gene: TRBV7-9
CDR3aa: CATGGPSYNEQFF; CDR3nt: TGTGCCACCGGCGGCCCCTCCTACAATGAGCAGTTCTTC; j_gene: TRBJ2-1; d_gene: -; abundance: few; v_gene: TRBV24-1
CDR3aa: CAGSQHVWEHGLNEKLFF; CDR3nt: TGTGCCGGCAGCCAACACGTTTGGGAACATGGTCTTAATGAAAAACTGTTTTTC; j_gene: TRBJ1-4; d_gene: -; abundance: -; v_gene: TRBV11-2
CDR3aa: CANSQDRAGANVMTF; CDR3nt: TGCGCCAACAGCCAAGACAGGGCTGGGGCCAACGTCATGACTTTC; j_gene: TRBJ2-6; d_gene: TRBD1; abundance: -; v_gene: TRBV4-1
CDR3aa: CSVDRGQEIQYF; CDR3nt: TGCAGCGTTGACCGGGGGCAAGAGATCCAGTACTTC; j_gene: TRBJ2-5; d_gene: -; abundance: -; v_gene: TRBV29-1
CDR3aa: CTLSGNRETQHF; CDR3nt: TGCACCCTGTCAGGGAATCGAGAGACCCAGCACTTC; j_gene: TRBJ2-5; d_gene: -; abundance: -; v_gene: TRBV20-1
CDR3aa: CASSFIPGELFF; CDR3nt: TGTGCCAGCAGCTTTATTCCCGGGGAGCTGTTTTTT; j_gene: TRBJ2-2; d_gene: -; abundance: many; v_gene: TRBV7-8
CDR3aa: CASSSTGGPGNTIYF; CDR3nt: TGCGCCAGCAGCTCGACAGGGGGCCCAGGAAACACCATATATTTT; j_gene: TRBJ1-3; d_gene: TRBD1; abundance: many; v_gene: TRBV5-1
CDR3aa: CASSFLWDREDYGYTF; CDR3nt: TGTGCCAGCAGTTTCCTCTGGGACAGGGAGGACTATGGCTACACCTTC; j_gene: TRBJ1-2; d_gene: TRBD1; abundance: many; v_gene: TRBV28
CDR3aa: CASNTSQDGEKLFF; CDR3nt: TGTGCCAGCAATACCAGTCAGGACGGTGAAAAACTGTTTTTT; j_gene: TRBJ1-4; d_gene: -; abundance: -; v_gene: TRBV6-2/TRBV6-3
CDR3aa: CASSARTSLQSEQFF; CDR3nt: TGTGCCAGCAGTGCGCGGACTAGCCTACAAAGTGAGCAGTTCTTC; j_gene: TRBJ2-1; d_gene: TRBD2; abundance: many; v_gene: TRBV28
CDR3aa: CAGSQEDGSPMTQYF; CDR3nt: TGTGCCGGCAGCCAAGAAGACGGGAGCCCCATGACCCAGTACTTC; j_gene: TRBJ2-5; d_gene: -; abundance: -; v_gene: TRBV4-2
CDR3aa: CASSFGARVETQYF; CDR3nt: TGCGCCAGCAGCTTTGGGGCTCGCGTGGAGACCCAGTACTTC; j_gene: TRBJ2-5; d_gene: -; abundance: medium-sized; v_gene: TRBV5-1
CDR3aa: CSVASAGGWSDTQYF; CDR3nt: TGCAGCGTTGCAAGTGCGGGAGGGTGGTCAGATACGCAGTATTTT; j_gene: TRBJ2-3; d_gene: TRBD2; abundance: many; v_gene: TRBV29-1
CDR3aa: CASSALAGGADVEADTQYF; CDR3nt: TGTGCCAGCAGTGCACTAGCGGGGGGCGCCGACGTGGAAGCCGATACGCAGTATTTT; j_gene: TRBJ2-3; d_gene: TRBD2; abundance: -; v_gene: TRBV6-2/TRBV6-3
CDR3aa: CSTRDRVNTEAFF; CDR3nt: TGCAGTACTAGAGACCGGGTGAACACTGAAGCTTTCTTT; j_gene: TRBJ1-1; d_gene: -; abundance: -; v_gene: TRBV20-1